This T cell receptor (beta chain) was obtained from a study of blood T cells in healthy people across ages (dated by TCRdb to the mid-2010s). About the investigation overall: In model experiments, roughly one uniquely barcoded TCR beta cDNA molecule per two T cells was captured by template switching. The study measured age-related changes in TCR beta repertoire diversity using deep sequencing normalized with unique cDNA molecular identifiers. Donors were grouped into four age groups: young (average roughly 17 years), middle-aged (roughly 40), aged (around 66) and long-lived (around 80). Donors of different ages were randomly distributed across sequencing lanes to avoid experimental bias. The study analyzed two additional independent replicas of 1 million unique cDNA reads from the same blood draw for two donors, one aged 18 to 30 and one aged 80 or older.

Points the paper makes about the study in general: The CMV infection status of donors was not known, potentially confounding age-related changes in expanded clonotypes. Because profiling used bulk unsorted PBMCs, naive and antigen-experienced compartments could not be compared conclusively. A strong correlation was found between observed TCR beta diversity and the percentage of naive T cells measured by flow cytometry. Estimates of total diversity from one million sequenced T cells were regarded as lower bounds and underestimates. The long-lived group showed more naive CD4+ T cells, fewer expanded clones and increased TCR diversity than the aged group, suggesting age selection. As age increased, observed TCR beta diversity per million T cells dropped in a roughly linear way, and a significant reduction was already evident by age 40.

From cysteine to phenylalanine, the CDR3 is 16 amino acids long. Just the 48-base CDR3 DNA is kept, in frame starting at base 1. According to the germline V gene, CDR1 reads ENHRY and CDR2 reads SYGVKD. The method was 5' RACE. Sequencing relied on an Illumina HiSeq 2500. The second PCR ran for roughly 7 to 12 cycles and used a J-beta primer mix along with a sample-barcoded 5' primer. Each TCR beta cDNA molecule received a unique molecular identifier from a template-switch 5' adaptor carrying 12 random nucleotides. Each sample yielded at least 2.5 million CDR3-containing paired-end reads. First-strand cDNA was synthesized from all RNA with the Mint cDNA synthesis kit, primed by a TRBC-specific oligonucleotide. All cDNA was treated with uracil-DNA glycosylase and then went through a first 18-cycle PCR with the universal primers M1SS and BC2_uni_R. The authors' pipeline ran thus. Each sample was normalized by randomly selecting 1 million high-quality reads, each carrying a distinct molecular identifier. Reads sharing molecular identifiers were discarded rather than binned into consensus sequences. MiTCR, set to a Q25 quality threshold and the strictest error-elimination algorithm, was used for CDR3 identification, clonotype clustering and error correction. A nonparametric unseen species model with Euler transformation was used to estimate a lower bound on total TCR beta diversity. TCRdb redid the processing of the public reads, applying fastp at Q25 and MiXCR, and retained in-frame beta chains. Every entry covers one CDR3 protein and lists the most common genes and DNA from its rows. TCRdb assigned the V and J calls; the authors' analysis was not used. Present in this sample are around 1.5 million distinct CDR3 sequences, roughly 32% of which were seen just once. In total, the top ten clones hold approximately 10% of the sample.

As to this clonotype: Its antigen remains undetermined. Per-nucleotide qualities are absent, and no much larger clonotype sits a single base away.

Systemically healthy Caucasian individuals from Russia, around 38 in total and aged about 6 to 95 years, were included as donors. Approximately 9.3 milliliters of peripheral blood were collected from each donor into EDTA-treated Vacutainer tubes. Ficoll-Paque density-gradient centrifugation was used to isolate PBMCs, with at least 6.5 million per sample. Trizol reagent was used to extract total RNA from PBMCs, with at least 6 micrograms per sample. The percentages of naive CD45RAhigh/CD27high T cells were determined by flow cytometry on a PBMC aliquot from every donor. The receptor's source is a woman in her thirties in good health. The sample taken for sequencing was blood. This receptor chain uses TRBV10-3 and TRBJ2-4; the D gene assignment is perhaps TRBD1 or TRBD2, with each matching 5 bases. Near its end, the DNA agrees better with TRBJ2-7, so the J call may be wrong. The DNA sequence is given as TGTGCCATCAGTGAAGGAAGGTCAGGGAGCTCCTACGAGCAGTACTTC. This encodes CAISEGRSGSSYEQYF.